This T cell receptor (beta chain) was obtained from a study of T cells in Graves' hyperthyroidism and ophthalmopathy. As for the study in general: Specimen type is peripheral blood, collected at initial diagnosis prior to any treatment. Study results and limitations: Most thyroid clonotypes with frequency above 0.001 were detected in blood.

RNA transcripts yielded amplified TCR beta CDR3 regions. HTBI primers drove first-round RT-PCR of the TCR CDR3. In TCRdb, the multiplex PCR reads were re-called with MiXCR into one record per CDR3 protein. The sample has around 350,000 distinct CDR3 sequences; under 20% are singletons. This clonotype was detected ten times or more. Its antigen is currently unknown. There are 16 residues in the CDR3. V lost 5 bases to trimming and J lost 4 bases, with 17 bases between them. Germline V gene lookup returns CDR1 MDHEN and CDR2 SYDVKM. The sequence was collected from a woman under 30 with Graves' hyperthyroidism. V and J are TRBV28 and TRBJ2-2; D unresolved. The specimen sequenced was blood. The CDR3 here is CASSSWETKPTGELFF. The CDR3 coding sequence is TGTGCCAGCAGTAGTTGGGAAACGAAGCCCACCGGGGAGCTGTTTTTT.